This T cell receptor beta chain comes out of a study of regulatory T cells in long-lasting Graves disease. The length of the CDR3 is 14 residues. V was trimmed by 3 bases and J by 8 bases, leaving 14 bases between them. Indicated time point: newly diagnosed GD, antithyroid drugs for less than 3 months. Researchers made the TCR library from RNA that was extracted from PBMCs. Building of the TCR beta libraries involved iRepertoire HTBI primers and Arm-PCR of CDR3 regions. TCRdb re-derived calls from the multiplex PCR reads in MiXCR, one entry per CDR3 protein. The table shows more than 300,000 distinct CDR3 sequences, with roughly 15% occurring only once.

The chain couples TRBV12-3 or TRBV12-4 to TRBJ1-3; possibly TRBD1 for D (5 bases). The sample consisted of peripheral blood mononuclear cells (PBMCs), taken at new diagnosis, from a patient treated with antithyroid drugs. The origin of this receptor is a female donor with Graves disease. The CDR3 loop reads CASSFVQGKDTIYF. DNA for the CDR3: TGTGCCAGCAGTTTCGTCCAGGGTAAGGACACCATATATTTT.